This T cell receptor (beta chain) stems from a study of CD8 T cells in Susac syndrome. As for the study in general: Among sequenced Susac syndrome patients, six had active disease and roughly eight were in remission.

This clonotype was found once. Antigen: not known. RNA was extracted with the RNeasy kit, and a quantity of roughly 0.5 to 1 ug was reverse transcribed using random hexamers. TCRdb re-derived calls from the immunoSEQ multiplex PCR reads in MiXCR, one entry per CDR3 protein. The sample contains 130,000 to 150,000 distinct CDR3 sequences, roughly 95% of which appear only once. CD8+ and CD4+ T cells were negatively isolated; TEMRA cells were FACS-enriched. Study-wide results and limits: Clonal expansion was missing from Susac syndrome CD4+ T cell repertoires.

Trimming took off 5 bases at V and 11 bases at J, with 12 bases between the two ends. CDR3 size: 12 residues. CDR1 SGHTA and CDR2 FQGNSA come from the germline V gene. The receptor was derived from a human donor with Susac syndrome. The V and J genes are TRBV7-2 and TRBJ1-4, with D uncertain. Sequenced sample: CD4+ T cells from PBMCs. Here the CDR3 DNA reads TGTGCCAGCAGCCCCGGGAGAGAGAAACTGTTTTTT. It encodes CASSPGREKLFF.